This TCR beta chain emerged from a study of shared clonotypes between healthy human individuals. The V end was cut by 6 bases, the J end by 1 base, with 15 bases between. CDR1 and CDR2 from the germline V gene are MGHDK and SYGVNS. This CDR3 region has 15 residues. Only in-frame clones appear in the TCRdb table, and some are missing; sequencing was by immunoSEQ multiplex PCR. The sample has 1,400,000 or so clones; about 98.5% are singletons. The chain joins TRBV25-1 to TRBJ2-5, with D uncertain. The TCR comes from a man aged 25 to 40 in good health. Sequencing was performed on naive CD4+ T cells sorted from blood. As for subset: CD45RA+ positively selected. The CDR3 sequence is CASSQDPRPQETQYF. The CDR3 region has the DNA TGTGCCAGCAGCCAGGACCCTAGGCCCCAAGAGACCCAGTACTTC.